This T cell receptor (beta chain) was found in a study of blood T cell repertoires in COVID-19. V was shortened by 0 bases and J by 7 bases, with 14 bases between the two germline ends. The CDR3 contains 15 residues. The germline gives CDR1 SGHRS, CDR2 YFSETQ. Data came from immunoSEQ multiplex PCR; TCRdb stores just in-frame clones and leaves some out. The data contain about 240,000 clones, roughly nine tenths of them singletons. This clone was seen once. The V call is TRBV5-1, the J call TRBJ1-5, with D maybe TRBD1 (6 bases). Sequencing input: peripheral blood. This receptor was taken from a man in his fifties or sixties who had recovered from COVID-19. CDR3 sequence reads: CASSLEGEGRQPQHF. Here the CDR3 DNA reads TGCGCCAGCAGCTTGGAGGGGGAGGGAAGGCAGCCCCAGCATTTT.